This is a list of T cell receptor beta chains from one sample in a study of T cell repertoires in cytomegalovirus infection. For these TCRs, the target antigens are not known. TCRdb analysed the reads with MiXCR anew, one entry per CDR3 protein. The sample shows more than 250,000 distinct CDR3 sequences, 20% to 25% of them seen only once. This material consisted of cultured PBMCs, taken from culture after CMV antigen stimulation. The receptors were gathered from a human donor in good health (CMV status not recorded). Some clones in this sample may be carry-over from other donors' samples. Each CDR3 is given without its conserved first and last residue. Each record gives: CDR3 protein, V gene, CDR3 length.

ATSRDDTRSGANVLT TRBV15 15
ASSAETITSNEQF TRBV11-1 13
ASKTDGPGQPQH TRBV7-8 12
AIRSASGGNNEQF TRBV10-3 13
ASSLPASESYEQY TRBV7-6 13
ASSDLKNSPLH TRBV6-1 11
ASSRDGGLAGGLYNEQF TRBV5-1 17
ASRNQPRETQY TRBV19 11
ASSELPGSGNTIY TRBV6-1 13
ASSPHSNSYEQY TRBV28 12
ASSFGTGLGGYT TRBV7-2 12
ASSRPGAGELF TRBV4-3 11
SATGQGNTEAF TRBV29-1 11
ASSSYRDRGRGDYGYT TRBV6-1 16